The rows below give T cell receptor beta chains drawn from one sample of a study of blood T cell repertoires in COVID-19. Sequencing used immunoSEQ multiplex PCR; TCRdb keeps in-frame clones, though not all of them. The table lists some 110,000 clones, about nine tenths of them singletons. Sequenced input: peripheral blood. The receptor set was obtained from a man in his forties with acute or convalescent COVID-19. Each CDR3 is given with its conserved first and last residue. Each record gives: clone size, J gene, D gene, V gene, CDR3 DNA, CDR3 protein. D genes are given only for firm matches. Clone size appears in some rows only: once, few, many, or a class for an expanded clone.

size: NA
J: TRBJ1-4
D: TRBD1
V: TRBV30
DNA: TGTGCCTGGAGTCCGGGAAGGGGGCCGGGGAATGAAAAACTGTTTTTT
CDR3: CAWSPGRGPGNEKLFF

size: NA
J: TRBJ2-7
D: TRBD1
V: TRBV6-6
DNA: TGTGCCAGCAGTTGGCCGGGACAGGGAGACGAGCAGTACTTC
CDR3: CASSWPGQGDEQYF

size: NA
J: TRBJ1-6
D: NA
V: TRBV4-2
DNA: TGTGCCAGCAGCCAAGATCGAGGAAAGACACCCCTCCACTTT
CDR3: CASSQDRGKTPLHF

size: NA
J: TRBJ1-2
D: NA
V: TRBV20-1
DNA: TGCAGTGCTCTCTATTATGGCTACACCTTC
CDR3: CSALYYGYTF

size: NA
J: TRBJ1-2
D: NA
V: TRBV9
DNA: TGTGCCAGCAGCGCAAACTCCCTCACTAGCTATGGCTACACCTTC
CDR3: CASSANSLTSYGYTF

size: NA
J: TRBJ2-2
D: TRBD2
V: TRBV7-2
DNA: TGTGCCAGCAGTCGGACTAGCGGGAACACCGGGGAGCTGTTTTTT
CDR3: CASSRTSGNTGELFF

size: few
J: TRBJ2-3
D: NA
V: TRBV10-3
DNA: TGTGCCATCAGTGAGTCGACTCGCGTGGGTCGGGATACGCAGTATTTT
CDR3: CAISESTRVGRDTQYF

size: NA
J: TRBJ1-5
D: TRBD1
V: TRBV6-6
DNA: TGTGCCAGCAAAACTCGACAGGGTGCGTATCAGCCCCAGCATTTT
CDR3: CASKTRQGAYQPQHF

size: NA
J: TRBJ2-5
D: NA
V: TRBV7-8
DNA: TGTGCCAGCACCAGGGTCGCGGAGACCCAGTACTTC
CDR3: CASTRVAETQYF

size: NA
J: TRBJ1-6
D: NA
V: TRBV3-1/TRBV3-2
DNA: TGTGCCAGCAGCCAAGTTATCACAGGGTATAATTCACCCCTCCACTTT
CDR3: CASSQVITGYNSPLHF

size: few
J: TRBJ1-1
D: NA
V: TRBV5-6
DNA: TGTGCCAGCAGCTCCAGGGACTGGCCGAACACTGAAGCTTTCTTT
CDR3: CASSSRDWPNTEAFF

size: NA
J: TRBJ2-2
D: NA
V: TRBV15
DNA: TGTGCCACCAGCAGAGTCGGAGGGAACACCGGGGAGCTGTTTTTT
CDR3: CATSRVGGNTGELFF

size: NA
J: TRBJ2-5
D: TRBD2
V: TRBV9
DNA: TGTGCCAGCAGCGTAGGACTAGCGGGGGGTCCTGTGCGGGAGACCCAGTACTTC
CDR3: CASSVGLAGGPVRETQYF

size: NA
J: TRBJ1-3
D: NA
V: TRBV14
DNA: TGTGCCAGCAGCCAAGGGGCGAACTCTGGAAACACCATATATTTT
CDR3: CASSQGANSGNTIYF

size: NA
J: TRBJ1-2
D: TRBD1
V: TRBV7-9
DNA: TGTGCCAGCAGCCCTAGACAGGGACCCTCCGGGGCGGGAGGCTACACCTTC
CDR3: CASSPRQGPSGAGGYTF

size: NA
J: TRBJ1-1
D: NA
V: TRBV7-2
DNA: TGTGCCAGCAGCTTAGCGGTGGCAAAGATCATGAACACTGAAGCTTTCTTT
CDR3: CASSLAVAKIMNTEAFF

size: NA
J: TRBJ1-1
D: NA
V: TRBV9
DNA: TGTGCCAGCAGCGTAGGGCAGGGAATACGGAACACTGAAGCTTTCTTT
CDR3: CASSVGQGIRNTEAFF

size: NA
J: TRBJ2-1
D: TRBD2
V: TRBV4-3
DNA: TGCGCCAGCAGCGAGGGGGCTAGCGGGGGTTCCTATGAGCAGTTCTTC
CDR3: CASSEGASGGSYEQFF

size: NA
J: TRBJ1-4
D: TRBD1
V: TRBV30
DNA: TGTGCCTGGAGACCCAGGGGGAAGGATGAAAAACTGTTTTTT
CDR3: CAWRPRGKDEKLFF

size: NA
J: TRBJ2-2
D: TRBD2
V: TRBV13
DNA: TGTGCCAGCAGCTTGGGACTAGCCCCCGGGGAGCTGTTTTTT
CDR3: CASSLGLAPGELFF

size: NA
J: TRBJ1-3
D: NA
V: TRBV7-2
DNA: TGTGCCAGCAGCTTAGGTATCAACATCGCCTCTGGAAACACCATATATTTT
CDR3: CASSLGINIASGNTIYF

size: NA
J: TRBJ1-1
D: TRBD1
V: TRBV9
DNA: TGTGCCAGCAGCGTAGTGACAGGGGGAACTGAAGCTTTCTTT
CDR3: CASSVVTGGTEAFF

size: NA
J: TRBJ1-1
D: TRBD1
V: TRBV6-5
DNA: TGTGCCAGCAGTCTAGACAGGGGAGAGGTCACTGAAGCTTTCTTT
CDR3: CASSLDRGEVTEAFF

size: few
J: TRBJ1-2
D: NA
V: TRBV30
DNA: TGTGCCTGGAGTGTTTCTCGGGATGATGGCTACACCTTC
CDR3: CAWSVSRDDGYTF

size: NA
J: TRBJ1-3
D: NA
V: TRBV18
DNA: TGTGCCAGCTCACCATCTCGACAGTACGACTCTGGAAACACCATATATTTT
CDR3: CASSPSRQYDSGNTIYF

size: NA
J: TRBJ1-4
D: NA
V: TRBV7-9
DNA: TGTGCCAGCAGCCCCCGGGGACTCGGTGGTGAAAAACTGTTTTTT
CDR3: CASSPRGLGGEKLFF

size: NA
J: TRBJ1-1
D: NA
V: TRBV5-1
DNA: TGCGCCAGCACCCAGGCGGGGGGACAGAACACTGAAGCTTTCTTT
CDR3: CASTQAGGQNTEAFF

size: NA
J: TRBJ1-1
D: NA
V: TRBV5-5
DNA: TGTGCCAGCAGCCCCGAAGCACTGCAGGGCACTGAAGCTTTCTTT
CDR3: CASSPEALQGTEAFF

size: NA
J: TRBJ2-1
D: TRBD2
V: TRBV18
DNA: TGTGCCAGCTCAGAGGGACTACAGACCTCCTACAATGAGCAGTTCTTC
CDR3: CASSEGLQTSYNEQFF

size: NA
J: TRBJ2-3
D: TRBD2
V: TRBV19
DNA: TGTGCCAGTAGTAATGGGGTAGCGGGGAGCACAGATACGCAGTATTTT
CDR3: CASSNGVAGSTDTQYF

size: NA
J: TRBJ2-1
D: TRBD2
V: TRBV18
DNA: TGTGCCAGCTCACCGCGGACTAGCGATTCTAGTGAGCAGTTCTTC
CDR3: CASSPRTSDSSEQFF

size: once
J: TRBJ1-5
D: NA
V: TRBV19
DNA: TGTGCCAGCCGCCATCGGGATCCAAACAATCAGCCCCAGCATTTT
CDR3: CASRHRDPNNQPQHF

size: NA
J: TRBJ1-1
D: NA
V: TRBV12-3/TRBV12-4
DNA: TGTGCCAGCAGCCGGACTGTTAACCAAGCTTTCTTT
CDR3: CASSRTVNQAFF

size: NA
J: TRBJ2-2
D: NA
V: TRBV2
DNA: TGTGCCAGCAGTGAAGCTACAGGTTATACCGGGGAGCTGTTTTTT
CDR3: CASSEATGYTGELFF

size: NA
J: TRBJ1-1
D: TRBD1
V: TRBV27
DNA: TGTGCCAGCAGTGACCGGACAGGGGCGGCTTTCTTT
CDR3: CASSDRTGAAFF